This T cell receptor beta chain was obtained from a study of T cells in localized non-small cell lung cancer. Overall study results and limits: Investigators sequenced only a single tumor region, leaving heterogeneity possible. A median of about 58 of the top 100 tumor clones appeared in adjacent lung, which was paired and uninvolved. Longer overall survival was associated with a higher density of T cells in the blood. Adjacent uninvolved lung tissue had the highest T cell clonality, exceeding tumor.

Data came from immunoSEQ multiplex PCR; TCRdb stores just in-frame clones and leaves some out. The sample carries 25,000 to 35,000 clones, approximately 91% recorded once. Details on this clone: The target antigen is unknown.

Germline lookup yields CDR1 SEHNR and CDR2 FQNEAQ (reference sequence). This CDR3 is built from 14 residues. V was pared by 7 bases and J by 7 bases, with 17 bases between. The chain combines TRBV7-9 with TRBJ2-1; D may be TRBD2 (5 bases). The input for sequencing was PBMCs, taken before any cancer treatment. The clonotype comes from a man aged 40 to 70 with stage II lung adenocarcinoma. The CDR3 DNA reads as TGTGCCAGCATCCTCCTGAGGGAGAAGAATGAGCAGTTCTTC. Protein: CASILLREKNEQFF.